This entry concerns a single T cell receptor beta chain. Its specificity is not known. This CDR3 contains 15 residues. The V end was cut by 2 bases, the J end by 2 bases, with 8 bases between. Germline V lookup: CDR1 SGDLS, CDR2 YYNGEE. The PCR had 60 Vbeta and 13 Jbeta primers. Using immunoSEQ multiplex PCR, the repertoire was profiled, and TCRdb retains in-frame clones only, with some absent. The sample includes some 130,000 clones, 75% to 90% of them seen just once. These data belong to a study of cytomegalovirus exposure and HLA in healthy donors. General study findings and limits: HLA allele associations emerged for roughly 17,000 TCR beta sequences in a later analysis, at 0.05 false discovery rate. Certain indistinguishable V segments, among them TRBV6-2 and TRBV6-3, were excluded. The authors considered a cluster of highly shared sequence variants likely to be a sequencing artifact.

The TCR sequence derives from a male donor in good health and CMV-seronegative. The sequenced material came from PBMCs. The chain is built from TRBV9 and TRBJ2-6; D is uncertain. As DNA, the CDR3 is TGTGCCAGCAGCGTTTTGGCAGCTGGGGCCAACGTCCTGACTTTC. Encoded protein: CASSVLAAGANVLTF.